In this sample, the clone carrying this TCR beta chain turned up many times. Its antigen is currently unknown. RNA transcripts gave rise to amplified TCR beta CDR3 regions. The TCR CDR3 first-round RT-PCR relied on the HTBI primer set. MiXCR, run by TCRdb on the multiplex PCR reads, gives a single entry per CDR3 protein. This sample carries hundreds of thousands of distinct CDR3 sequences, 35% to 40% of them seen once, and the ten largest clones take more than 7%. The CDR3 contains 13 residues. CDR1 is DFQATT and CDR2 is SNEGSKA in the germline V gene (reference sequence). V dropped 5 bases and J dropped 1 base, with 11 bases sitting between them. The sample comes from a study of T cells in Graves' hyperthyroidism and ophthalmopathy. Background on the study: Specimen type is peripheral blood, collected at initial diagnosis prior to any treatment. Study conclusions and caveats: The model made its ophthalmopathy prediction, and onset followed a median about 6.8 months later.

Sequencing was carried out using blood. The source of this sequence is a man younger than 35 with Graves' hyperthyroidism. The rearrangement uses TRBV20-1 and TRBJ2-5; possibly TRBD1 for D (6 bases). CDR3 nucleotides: TGCAGTGCTCCGTGGGGGCTCCAAGAGACCCAGTACTTC. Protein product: CSAPWGLQETQYF.